Below, one TCR beta chain is given with its context. Its antigen is still unknown. These data are taken from a study of radiotherapy plus CTLA-4 blockade in lung cancer. About the research overall: Disease control was seen in over 25% of patients, objective responses in roughly 17%.

Only in-frame clones appear in the TCRdb table, and some are missing; sequencing was by immunoSEQ multiplex PCR. The sample lists approximately 80,000 clones; approximately 73% were seen once. Ipilimumab CTLA-4 blockade and focal radiation were given to patients with chemo-refractory metastatic non-small-cell lung cancer. Germline V gene lookup returns CDR1 SNHLY and CDR2 FYNNEI. V lost 6 bases, J lost 7 bases, and 4 bases stayed unmatched. The CDR3 has 14 amino acids. Findings of the study overall: Early blood T cell clone dynamics reportedly forecast response best, with interferon-beta. Peripheral blood showed expansion of tumor-derived TCR clones after radiotherapy and ipilimumab.

The rearrangement links TRBV2 to TRBJ2-7, with 15 bases that match TRBD2. The TCR was taken from a human donor with non-small cell lung cancer whose response to radiotherapy plus ipilimumab could not be evaluated. This sample comprised peripheral blood, obtained from a patient treated with radiotherapy plus ipilimumab. The CDR3 DNA sequence: TGTGCCAGCAGGGGACTAGCGGGAGGATTGGAGCAGTACTTC. Its protein is CASRGLAGGLEQYF.